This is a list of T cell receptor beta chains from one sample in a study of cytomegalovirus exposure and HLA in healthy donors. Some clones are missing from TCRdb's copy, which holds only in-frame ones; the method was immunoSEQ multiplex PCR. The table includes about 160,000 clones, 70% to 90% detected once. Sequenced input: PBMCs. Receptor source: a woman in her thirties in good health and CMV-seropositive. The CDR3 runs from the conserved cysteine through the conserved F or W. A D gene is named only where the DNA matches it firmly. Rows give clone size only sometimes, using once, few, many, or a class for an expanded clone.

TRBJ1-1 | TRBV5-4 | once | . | TGTGCCAGCAGCTTGGACAGGGCGAACACTGAAGCTTTCTTT | CASSLDRANTEAFF
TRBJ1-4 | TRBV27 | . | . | TGTGCCAGCAGTTCGGGGAGGTATGAAAAACTGTTTTTT | CASSSGRYEKLFF
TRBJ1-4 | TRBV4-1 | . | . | TGCGCCAGCAGCCGCCGGGACACGGCAAGAGTGGAACTGTTTTTT | CASSRRDTARVELFF
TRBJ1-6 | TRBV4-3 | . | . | TGCGCCAGCAGCCAGGTCGACAGTAGCAATTCACCCCTCCACTTT | CASSQVDSSNSPLHF
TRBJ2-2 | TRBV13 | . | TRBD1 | TGTGCCAGCAGAGCGGTGGGGACAGGGGGCACCGGGGAGCTGTTTTTT | CASRAVGTGGTGELFF
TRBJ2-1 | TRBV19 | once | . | TGTGCCAGTAGTATAGTCCAGGGCTACAATGAGCAGTTCTTC | CASSIVQGYNEQFF
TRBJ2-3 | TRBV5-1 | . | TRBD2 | TGCGCCAGCAGCCTTCCGGGACTAGGAGCAGATACGCAGTATTTT | CASSLPGLGADTQYF
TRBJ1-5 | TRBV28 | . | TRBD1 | TGTGCCAGCAGTTCCGGGACAGGGGGCCTTCATCAGCCCCAGCATTTT | CASSSGTGGLHQPQHF
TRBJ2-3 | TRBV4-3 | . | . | TGCGCCAGCAGCCAAGACCGACGGAGAGGCACAGATACGCAGTATTTT | CASSQDRRRGTDTQYF
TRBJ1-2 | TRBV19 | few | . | TGTGCCAGTAGTGGGGACACGGCCGGCTACACCTTC | CASSGDTAGYTF
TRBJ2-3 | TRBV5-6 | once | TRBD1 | TGTGCCAGCAGCCCAAGACAGGGGGCATGGAGCGATACGCAGTATTTT | CASSPRQGAWSDTQYF
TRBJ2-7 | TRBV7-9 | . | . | TGTTCCAGCAGCTTAAACAATCCCTACGAGCAGTACTTC | CSSSLNNPYEQYF
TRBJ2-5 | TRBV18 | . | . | TGTGCCAGCTCAATGCGCAGAGCGTACCAAGAGACCCAGTACTTC | CASSMRRAYQETQYF